This section outlines one T cell receptor beta chain sequence together with its context. The antigen remains unidentified. This record comes from a study of regulatory T cells in long-lasting Graves disease. At the level of the study: Antithyroid drug use was under 3 months in newly diagnosed Graves' patients.

Arm-PCR with iRepertoire HTBI primers amplified the CDR3 regions for these TCR beta libraries. TCRdb ran MiXCR on the multiplex PCR reads and lists one entry per CDR3 protein. The data show 680,000 or so distinct CDR3 sequences, 15% to 20% seen once. Time point indicated: newly diagnosed GD, antithyroid drugs for less than 3 months. Generation of the TCR library employed RNA extracted from PBMCs. Study-level results: TRBV28, TRBJ1-2 and TRBJ2-5 were segments that persistent disease favored.

V lost 2 bases, J lost 9 bases, and 14 bases lay in between. The CDR3 runs 15 residues. Germline assignment: CDR1 LGHDT and CDR2 YNNKEL (reference sequence). This sample also belongs to another study, concerning T cells in Graves' hyperthyroidism and ophthalmopathy.

This sample comprised peripheral blood mononuclear cells (PBMCs), obtained at new diagnosis, from a patient treated with antithyroid drugs. The chain uses TRBV3-1 and TRBJ1-6; D uncertain. The clonotype was recovered from a woman aged 25-40 years with Graves disease. The CDR3: CASSQREVKVSPLHF. The CDR3 bases are TGTGCCAGCAGCCAACGGGAGGTAAAGGTTTCACCCCTCCACTTT. Filled out from reference TRBV3-1 and TRBJ1-6, the complete variable domain reads DTAVSQTPKYLVTQMGNDKSIKCEQNLGHDTMYWYKQDSKKFLKIMFSYNNKELIINETVPNRFSPKSPDKAHLNLHINSLELGDSAVYFCASSQREVKVSPLHFGNGTRLTVT.